These 5 T cell receptor beta chains were all obtained from the same sample, sequenced in a study of blood T cells in healthy people across ages. Sample-barcoded 5' priming and a J-beta primer mix drove a second PCR of 7 to 11 cycles. From the 5' RACE reads, TCRdb called clonotypes with MiXCR, one entry per CDR3 protein. The data contain approximately 800,000 distinct CDR3 sequences, 20% to 30% of them singletons. This same sample was also part of a study on T cells of mothers and their children.

Material: blood. The receptor source for this set is a boy younger than 18 in good health.

This clonotype showed up just a few times. The V and J genes are TRBV29-1 and TRBJ2-7; 13 bases line up with TRBD2. The V segment lost 6 bases and the J segment 0 bases; nucleotides outside the gene matches: 11. The CDR3 consists of 17 residues. In germline, CDR1 is SQVTM, CDR2 ANQGSEA. The CDR3 is CSVRRGLAGITSYEQYF. The CDR3 DNA reads as TGCAGCGTGAGGAGGGGACTAGCGGGGATTACCTCCTACGAGCAGTACTTC.

The chain links TRBV7-2 to TRBJ2-6, with D maybe TRBD1 (6 bases). The CDR3 is 19 residues long. Per germline, CDR1 SGHTA and CDR2 FQGNSA. V shed 1 base and J shed 0 bases, with 16 bases lying between them. The CDR3 nucleotides are TGTGCCAGCAGCTTAGGAACGGCAGGGGTTACCTCTGGGGCCAACGTCCTGACTTTC. Translated, it gives CASSLGTAGVTSGANVLTF.

The table lists this clonotype with a few counts. The V gene is TRBV28, the J gene TRBJ1-5, with D tentatively TRBD1 (6 bases). Trimming cost V 8 bases and J 0 bases, with 20 bases left between them. Germline V lookup: CDR1 MDHEN, CDR2 SYDVKM. The CDR3 runs 17 residues. CDR3 in amino acids: CASGDVGGAGSNQPQHF. The CDR3, as DNA: TGTGCCAGCGGAGATGTAGGGGGTGCGGGTAGCAATCAGCCCCAGCATTTT.

The V gene is TRBV7-2, the J gene TRBJ2-7, with 11 bases aligning to TRBD1. V gave up 1 base and J gave up 1 base; unmatched junction bases: 3. The CDR3 has 16 residues. Germline V lookup: CDR1 SGHTA, CDR2 FQGNSA. The CDR3 DNA sequence: TGTGCCAGCAGCTTAGGAGGGACAGGGGGGTCCTACGAGCAGTACTTC. It encodes CASSLGGTGGSYEQYF.

The chain links TRBV6-4 to TRBJ2-7; tentative D call: TRBD1 (5 bases). V was clipped by 0 bases and J by 4 bases, with 13 bases between them. CDR3 size: 15 residues. CDR1 and CDR2 (germline): MRHNA, SNTAGT. DNA for the CDR3: TGTGCCAGCAGTGACTCGGGCAGGGATCCTTACGAGCAGTACTTC. Protein: CASSDSGRDPYEQYF.